One TCR beta chain is described in this entry. Its target is unknown. This CDR3 has 13 amino acids. Germline CDR1 reads MNHNY; CDR2 reads SVGAGI (reference sequence). These data belong to a study of T cell repertoires in cytomegalovirus infection. Study in general: A matching HLA type, together with CMV infection, was signaled by public TCR beta signatures. Findings of the study overall: HLA-C-restricted CMV-specific TCR beta clonotypes were dominant in the ex vivo response.

MiXCR, run by TCRdb on the reads, gives a single entry per CDR3 protein. This table holds 150,000 to 200,000 distinct CDR3 sequences, about 30% found once. The V and J genes are TRBV6-6 and TRBJ1-1, with D possibly TRBD1 on 5 matching bases. The specimen was PBMCs. The sequence derives from a human donor in good health (CMV status not recorded). Some clones in this sample may be carry-over from other donors' samples. CDR3 protein: CAGSRGSNTEAFF. The CDR3 bases are TGTGCGGGCTCCCGGGGCTCGAACACTGAAGCTTTCTTT.